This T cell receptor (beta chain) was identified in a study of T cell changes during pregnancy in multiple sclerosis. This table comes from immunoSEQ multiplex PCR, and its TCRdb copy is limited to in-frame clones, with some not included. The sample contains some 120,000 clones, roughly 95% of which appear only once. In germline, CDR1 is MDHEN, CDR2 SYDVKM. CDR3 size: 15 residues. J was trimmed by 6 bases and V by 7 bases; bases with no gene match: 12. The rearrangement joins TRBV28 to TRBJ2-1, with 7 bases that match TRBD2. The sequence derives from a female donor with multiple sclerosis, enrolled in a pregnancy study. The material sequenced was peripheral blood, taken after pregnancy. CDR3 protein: CASTPGLAEFNEQFF. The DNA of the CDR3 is TGTGCCAGCACTCCCGGGCTAGCGGAATTCAATGAGCAGTTCTTC.